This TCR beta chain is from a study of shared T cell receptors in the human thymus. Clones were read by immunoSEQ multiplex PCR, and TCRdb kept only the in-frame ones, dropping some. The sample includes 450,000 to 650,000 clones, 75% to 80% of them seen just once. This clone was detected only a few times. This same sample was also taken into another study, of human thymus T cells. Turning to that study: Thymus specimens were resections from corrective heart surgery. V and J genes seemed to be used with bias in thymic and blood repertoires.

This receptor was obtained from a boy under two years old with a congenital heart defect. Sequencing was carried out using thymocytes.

This CDR3 is CSAGTSGPTDTQYF. The CDR3 DNA sequence: TGCAGCGCCGGGACTAGCGGGCCCACAGATACGCAGTATTTT. The gene calls are TRBV29-1 and TRBJ2-3; 12 bases fit TRBD2. The germline CDR1 and CDR2 sequences are SQVTM and ANQGSEA. The CDR3 runs 14 residues. V shed 7 bases, J shed 2 bases, and the junction held 4 bases outside the gene matches.